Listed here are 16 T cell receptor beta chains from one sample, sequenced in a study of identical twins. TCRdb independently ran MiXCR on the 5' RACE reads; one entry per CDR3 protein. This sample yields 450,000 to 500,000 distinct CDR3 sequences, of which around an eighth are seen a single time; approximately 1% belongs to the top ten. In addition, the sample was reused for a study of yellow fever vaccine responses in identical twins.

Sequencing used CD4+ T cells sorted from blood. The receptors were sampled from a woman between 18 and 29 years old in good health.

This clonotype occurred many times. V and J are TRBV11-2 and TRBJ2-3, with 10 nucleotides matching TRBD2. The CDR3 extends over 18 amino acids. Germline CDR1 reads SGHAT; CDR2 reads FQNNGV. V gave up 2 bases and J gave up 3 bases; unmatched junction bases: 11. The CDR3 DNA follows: TGTGCCAGCAGCTTACAATTGAGCGGGGGGGGGCGGACAGATACGCAGTATTTT. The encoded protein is CASSLQLSGGGRTDTQYF.

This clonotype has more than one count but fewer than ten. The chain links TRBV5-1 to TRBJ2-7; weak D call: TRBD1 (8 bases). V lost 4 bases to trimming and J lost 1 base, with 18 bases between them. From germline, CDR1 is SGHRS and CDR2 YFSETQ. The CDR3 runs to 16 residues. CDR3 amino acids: CASSGGAGTGSYEQYF. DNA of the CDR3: TGCGCCAGCAGCGGGGGGGCCGGGACAGGATCCTACGAGCAGTACTTC.

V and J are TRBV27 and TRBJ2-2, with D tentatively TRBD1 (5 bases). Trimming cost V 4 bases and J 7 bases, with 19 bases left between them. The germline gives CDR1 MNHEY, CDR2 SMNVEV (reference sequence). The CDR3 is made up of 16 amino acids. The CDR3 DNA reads TGTGCCAGCAGTTCTATAGGGGCAGGGAAGGACGGGGAGCTGTTTTTT. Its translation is CASSSIGAGKDGELFF.

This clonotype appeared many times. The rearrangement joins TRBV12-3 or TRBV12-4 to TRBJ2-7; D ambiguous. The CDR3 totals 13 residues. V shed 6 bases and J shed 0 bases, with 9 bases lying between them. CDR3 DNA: TGTGCCAGCAGGGCAGGCGACTCCTACGAGCAGTACTTC. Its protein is CASRAGDSYEQYF.

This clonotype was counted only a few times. Written as DNA, the CDR3 is TGCAGTGCGGTAGGGACTCAGCCCCAGCATTTT. Translating gives CSAVGTQPQHF. V is TRBV20-1 and J is TRBJ1-5; D possibly corresponds to TRBD1 (5 bases). The length of the CDR3 is 11 residues. Germline V CDR1 and CDR2: DFQATT, SNEGSKA (reference sequence). Trimming removed 6 bases at V and 6 bases at J, with 9 bases between.

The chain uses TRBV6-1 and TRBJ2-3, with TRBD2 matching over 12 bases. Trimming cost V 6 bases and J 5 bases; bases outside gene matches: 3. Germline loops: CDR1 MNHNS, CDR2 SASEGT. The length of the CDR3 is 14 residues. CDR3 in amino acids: CASSRTSGEDTQYF. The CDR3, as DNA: TGTGCCAGCAGCCGGACTAGCGGGGAAGATACGCAGTATTTT.

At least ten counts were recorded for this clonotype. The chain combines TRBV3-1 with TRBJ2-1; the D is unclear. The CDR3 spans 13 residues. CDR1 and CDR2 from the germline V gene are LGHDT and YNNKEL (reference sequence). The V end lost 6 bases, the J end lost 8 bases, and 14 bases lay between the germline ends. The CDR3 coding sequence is TGTGCCAGCAGACACCATGAACGGGATGAGCAGTTCTTC. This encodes CASRHHERDEQFF.

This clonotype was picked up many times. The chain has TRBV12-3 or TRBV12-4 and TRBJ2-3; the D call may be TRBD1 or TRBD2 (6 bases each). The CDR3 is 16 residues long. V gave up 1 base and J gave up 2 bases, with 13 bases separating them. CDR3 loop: CASSLDRAGSTDTQYF. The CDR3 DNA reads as TGTGCCAGCAGTTTAGACAGGGCGGGGTCCACAGATACGCAGTATTTT.

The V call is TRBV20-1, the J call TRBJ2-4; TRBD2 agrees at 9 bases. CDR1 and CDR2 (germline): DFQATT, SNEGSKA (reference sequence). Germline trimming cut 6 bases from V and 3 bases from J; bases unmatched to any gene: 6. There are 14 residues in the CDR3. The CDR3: CSARTSDGKNIQYF. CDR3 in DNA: TGCAGTGCCCGGACTAGCGATGGCAAAAACATTCAGTACTTC.

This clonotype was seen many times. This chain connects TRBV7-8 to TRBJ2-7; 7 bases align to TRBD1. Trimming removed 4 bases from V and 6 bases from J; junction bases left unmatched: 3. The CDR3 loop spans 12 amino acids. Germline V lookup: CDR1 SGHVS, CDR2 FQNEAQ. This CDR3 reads CASSSTGVEQYF. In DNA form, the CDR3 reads TGTGCCAGCAGCTCCACAGGGGTCGAGCAGTACTTC.

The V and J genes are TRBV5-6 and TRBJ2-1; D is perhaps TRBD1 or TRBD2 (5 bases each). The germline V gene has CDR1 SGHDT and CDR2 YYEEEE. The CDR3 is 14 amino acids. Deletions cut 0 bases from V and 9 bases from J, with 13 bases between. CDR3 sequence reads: CASSLARGLPEQFF. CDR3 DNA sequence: TGTGCCAGCAGCTTGGCGAGGGGTCTGCCTGAGCAGTTCTTC.

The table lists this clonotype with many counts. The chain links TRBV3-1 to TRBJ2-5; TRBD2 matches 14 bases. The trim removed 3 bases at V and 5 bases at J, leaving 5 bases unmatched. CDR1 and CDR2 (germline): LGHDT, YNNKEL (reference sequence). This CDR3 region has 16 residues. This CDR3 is CASSHRTSGGRETQYF. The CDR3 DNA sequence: TGTGCCAGCAGCCACAGGACTAGCGGGGGGAGGGAGACCCAGTACTTC.

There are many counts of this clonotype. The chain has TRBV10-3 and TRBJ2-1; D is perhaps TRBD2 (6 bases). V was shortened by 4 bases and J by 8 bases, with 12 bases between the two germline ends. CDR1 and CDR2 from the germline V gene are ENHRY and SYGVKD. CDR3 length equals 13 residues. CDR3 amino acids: CAISATSLDEQFF. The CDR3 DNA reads TGTGCCATCAGTGCGACTAGTCTCGATGAGCAGTTCTTC.

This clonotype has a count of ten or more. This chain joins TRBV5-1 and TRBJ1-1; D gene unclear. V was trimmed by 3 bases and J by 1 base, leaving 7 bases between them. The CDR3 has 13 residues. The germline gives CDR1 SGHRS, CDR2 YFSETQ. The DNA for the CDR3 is TGCGCCAGCAGCTCGACACGGAACACTGAAGCTTTCTTT. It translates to CASSSTRNTEAFF.

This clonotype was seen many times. The CDR3 sequence is CSARDGTSGVNEQYF. CDR3 nucleotides: TGCAGTGCTAGAGATGGGACTAGCGGGGTAAACGAGCAGTACTTC. The chain links TRBV20-1 to TRBJ2-7, with 13 bases identical to TRBD2. Germline lookup yields CDR1 DFQATT and CDR2 SNEGSKA (reference sequence). This CDR3 has 15 residues. With 0 bases clipped from V and 5 bases from J, the junction kept 4 bases outside the gene matches.

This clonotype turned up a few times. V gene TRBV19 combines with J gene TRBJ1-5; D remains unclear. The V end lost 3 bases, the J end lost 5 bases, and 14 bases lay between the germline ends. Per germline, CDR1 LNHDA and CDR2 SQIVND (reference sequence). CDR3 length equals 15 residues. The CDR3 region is CASSIEPNGDQPQHF. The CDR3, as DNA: TGTGCCAGTAGTATTGAACCGAACGGGGATCAGCCCCAGCATTTT.